What follows describes a single T cell receptor (beta chain). Its antigen is undetermined. This entry is derived from a study of beta chain features in type 1 diabetes. Study-wide results and caveats: Within patients, naive, central memory and Treg TCRB repertoires seemed more similar than within healthy donors. A moderate, significant TCRB CDR3 shortening appeared in type 1 diabetes across four CD4+ subsets.

Of the isolated RNA, all was reverse transcribed, and so the sequenced material was expressed TCRB transcripts. Generated by immunoSEQ multiplex PCR, the TCRdb table keeps only in-frame clones and is missing some. The data show 230,000 or so clones, under 20% seen once. The germline gives CDR1 MGHRA, CDR2 YSYEKL. V gave up 4 bases and J gave up 3 bases, with 18 bases separating them. The CDR3 is 17 amino acids. The J gene is TRBJ1-4, the V gene TRBV4-1; D perhaps matches TRBD1 (6 bases). The clonotype was recovered from a man aged 25 to 40 with type 1 diabetes. What was sequenced was naive CD4+ T cells from blood. Here the CDR3 DNA reads TGCGCCAGCAGCCTTAGGAATACGGACAGCTCTAATGAAAAACTGTTTTTT. This sequence encodes CASSLRNTDSSNEKLFF.